This TCR beta chain was profiled in a study of T cell repertoires in cytomegalovirus infection. Study overall: Based on public TCR beta signatures, there were indications of CMV infection and of a matching HLA type.

TCRdb independently ran MiXCR on the reads; one entry per CDR3 protein. Of 200,000 to 300,000 distinct CDR3 sequences listed, around 12% are singletons. Whole-study findings and limits: HLA-C-restricted CMV-specific TCR beta clonotypes were dominant in the ex vivo response.

This clonotype occurred many times. What it binds is unknown. The CDR3 covers 16 residues. Germline-derived CDR1 and CDR2 are SGHTA and FQGNSA. V lost 4 bases and J lost 3; bases outside the gene matches: 11. This chain links TRBV7-2 with TRBJ1-2; 7 positions match TRBD1. The sequenced material came from PBMCs. The sequence came from a human donor in good health (CMV status not recorded). Some clones in this sample may be carry-over from other donors' samples. The CDR3 loop is CASSSSLQGQYYGYTF. DNA for the CDR3: TGTGCCAGCAGCTCTTCACTGCAGGGACAGTACTATGGCTACACCTTC.